The 30 T cell receptor beta chains presented below share a single source sample, sequenced in a study of OX40 agonist ivuxolimab in advanced cancers. Method: immunoSEQ multiplex PCR; TCRdb's copy keeps in-frame clones and lacks some. The repertoire holds tens of thousands of clones, with approximately 80% as singletons. Material: CD4+ or CD8+ T cells sorted from blood, obtained in a trial of the OX40 agonist ivuxolimab. The receptors here all came from an adult with an advanced solid tumor such as melanoma, head and neck, liver or kidney cancer.

This clone was recorded once. The genes are TRBV18 and TRBJ2-7, with no clear D. V was pared by 3 bases and J by 1 base, with 10 bases between. This CDR3 is built from 14 residues. CDR1 and CDR2 (germline): KGHSH, LQKENI. Written as DNA, the CDR3 is TGTGCCAGCTCACCTGTAACCAGATCCTACGAGCAGTACTTC. This gives the protein CASSPVTRSYEQYF.

As to this clone: The junction differs from germline at one of its ends, possibly a read error. Other DNA sequences in the same sample also yield this CDR3. This chain uses TRBV7-2 with TRBJ2-7; 8 bases match TRBD1. The germline V gene has CDR1 SGHTA and CDR2 FQGNSA. The CDR3 runs 14 residues. CDR3 loop: CASSPGQGRYEQYF. CDR3 sequence (DNA): TGCGCCAGCAGCCCCGGACAGGGAAGGTACGAGCAGTACTTC.

The rearrangement uses TRBV7-8 and TRBJ2-3, with 12 bases identical to TRBD2. The CDR3 totals 17 residues. V lost 0 bases and J lost 5; bases outside the gene matches: 6. In germline, CDR1 is SGHVS, CDR2 FQNEAQ. CDR3 sequence (DNA): TGTGCCAGCAGCTTAGCCGCTAGCGGGGGGGCAAGAGATACGCAGTATTTT. As protein: CASSLAASGGARDTQYF.

The rearrangement links TRBV19 to TRBJ2-5, with D perhaps TRBD1 (5 bases). Germline CDR1 reads LNHDA; CDR2 reads SQIVND (reference sequence). The ends were cut back, 2 bases at V and 1 base at J, with 11 bases in the middle. The CDR3 loop spans 15 amino acids. CDR3: CASSISLTAQETQYF. CDR3 DNA sequence: TGTGCCAGTAGTATATCCTTGACAGCCCAAGAGACCCAGTACTTC. The entire variable domain, with the rest obtained from reference TRBV19 and TRBJ2-5, is as follows: DGGITQSPKYLFRKEGQNVTLSCEQNLNHDAMYWYRQDPGQGLRLIYYSQIVNDFQKGDIAEGYSVSREKKESFPLTVTSAQKNPTAFYLCASSISLTAQETQYFGPGTRLLVL.

The rearrangement joins TRBV5-1 to TRBJ1-3; tentatively, D is TRBD1 (6 bases). This CDR3 is 15 amino acids long. The germline gives CDR1 SGHRS, CDR2 YFSETQ. Deletions cut 3 bases from V and 0 bases from J, with 10 bases between. The CDR3: CASSSQGLSGNTIYF. DNA for the CDR3: TGCGCCAGCAGCTCACAGGGTCTCTCTGGAAACACCATATATTTT.

This chain uses TRBV28 with TRBJ2-1, with a tentative D call TRBD1 (6 bases). The germline V and J ends were trimmed by 7 bases and 2 bases, with 12 bases remaining between them. The CDR3 has 14 amino acids. CDR1 and CDR2 (germline): MDHEN, SYDVKM. The CDR3 region has the DNA TGTGCCAGCACAGTTTCAGGGGCCTACAATGAGCAGTTCTTC. This translates into CASTVSGAYNEQFF.

This chain connects TRBV5-1 to TRBJ1-1; D unresolved. The CDR3 length is 14 residues. The V gene lost 0 bases and the J gene lost 1 base, with 7 bases spanning the gap. Germline lookup yields CDR1 SGHRS and CDR2 YFSETQ. CDR3: CASSLGGTNTEAFF. The CDR3 nucleotides read TGCGCCAGCAGCTTGGGGGGTACGAACACTGAAGCTTTCTTT.

The V call is TRBV11-2, the J call TRBJ2-7, with a possible D match to TRBD2 (5 bases). CDR3 length equals 16 residues. The ends were cut back, 2 bases at V and 3 bases at J, with 17 bases in the middle. Looked up from germline, CDR1 is SGHAT and CDR2 is FQNNGV. The CDR3 region is CASSLSVWESSYEQYF. The DNA for the CDR3 is TGTGCCAGCAGCTTAAGTGTGTGGGAGTCGAGCTACGAGCAGTACTTC.

The genes are TRBV19 and TRBJ1-4; D perhaps matches TRBD1 (6 bases). The CDR3 has 13 amino acids. From germline, CDR1 is LNHDA and CDR2 SQIVND (reference sequence). V was pared by 7 bases and J by 4 bases, with 10 bases between. The CDR3 region is CASMGAVNEKLFF. The CDR3 coding sequence is TGTGCCAGTATGGGGGCAGTTAATGAAAAACTGTTTTTT. The full variable domain, its missing parts supplied by reference TRBV19 and TRBJ1-4, is DGGITQSPKYLFRKEGQNVTLSCEQNLNHDAMYWYRQDPGQGLRLIYYSQIVNDFQKGDIAEGYSVSREKKESFPLTVTSAQKNPTAFYLCASMGAVNEKLFFGSGTQLSVL.

The table lists this clone with a few counts. This sequence joins TRBV29-1 and TRBJ1-1; D might be TRBD1 (5 bases). The CDR3 sequence is 17 residues long. Trimming took 4 bases from V and 6 from J, leaving 27 bases between them. Germline V lookup: CDR1 SQVTM, CDR2 ANQGSEA. The CDR3 sequence is CSVGRGTEGGRVSEAFF. The CDR3 DNA follows: TGCAGCGTTGGCCGAGGGACGGAGGGTGGTCGAGTTTCTGAAGCTTTCTTT.

This chain uses TRBV18 with TRBJ2-5, with 7 bases identical to TRBD2. V dropped 5 bases and J dropped 4; count of bases not matched to a gene: 13. CDR1 and CDR2 (germline): KGHSH, LQKENI. This CDR3 is 16 amino acids long. CDR3 sequence: CASSTEAGAIGETQYF. As DNA, the CDR3 is TGTGCCAGCTCAACCGAGGCGGGAGCTATTGGAGAGACCCAGTACTTC.

The rearrangement uses TRBV5-5 and TRBJ1-4, with 8 bases identical to TRBD1. Trimming took 4 bases from V and 8 from J; bases not matched to a gene: 10. The CDR3 contains 15 residues. CDR1 is SGHKS, CDR2 YYEKEE, per germline (reference sequence). The CDR3 DNA reads as TGTGCCAGCAGCATGACAGGGGAAGGGAACGAAAAACTGTTTTTT. This sequence encodes CASSMTGEGNEKLFF.

This chain uses TRBV2 with TRBJ1-5; 7 positions match TRBD1. V was pared by 6 bases and J by 3 bases, with 2 bases of the junction left unmatched. There are 13 residues in the CDR3. Germline-derived CDR1 and CDR2 are SNHLY and FYNNEI. The CDR3 DNA reads as TGTGCCAGCAGCGGGACAGTCAATCAGCCCCAGCATTTT. As protein: CASSGTVNQPQHF.

This chain joins TRBV2 and TRBJ2-5; D might be TRBD1 or TRBD2, each matching 5 bases. Germline lookup yields CDR1 SNHLY and CDR2 FYNNEI. The CDR3 extends over 12 amino acids. Trimming shortened V by 9 bases and J by 7 bases, and 15 bases separated the two germline ends. The CDR3, as DNA: TGTGCCAGTACTAGGCCGAGGGGGACCCAGTACTTC. This gives the protein CASTRPRGTQYF. Drawing the rest from reference TRBV2 and TRBJ2-5, the complete variable domain is EPEVTQTPSHQVTQMGQEVILRCVPISNHLYFYWYRQILGQKVEFLVSFYNNEISEKSEIFDDQFSVERPDGSNFTLKIRSTKLEDSAMYFCASTRPRGTQYFGPGTRLLVL.

The chain joins TRBV2 to TRBJ1-5, with a weak D call TRBD1 (5 bases). This CDR3 has 17 amino acids. V dropped 6 bases and J dropped 6 bases, with 24 bases sitting between them. The germline V gene encodes CDR1 SNHLY and CDR2 FYNNEI. In DNA form, the CDR3 reads TGTGCCAGCAGCGAGCTGACTCTCGGGACGGAGCGTCAGCCCCAGCATTTT. It is translated as CASSELTLGTERQPQHF.

CDR3 DNA sequence: TGTGCCAGCAGTTTACAGCTGGGGGGCCCAGATCCCGGGGAGCTGTTTTTT. Translating gives CASSLQLGGPDPGELFF. V gene TRBV28 combines with J gene TRBJ2-2, with D perhaps TRBD1 or TRBD2 (6 bases each). V shed 2 bases and J shed 6 bases, with 19 bases lying between them. The CDR3 runs 17 residues. Germline V gene data show CDR1 as MDHEN and CDR2 as SYDVKM.

The CDR3 reads CASSFGQGFNTGELFF. The CDR3 DNA is TGTGCCAGCAGCTTCGGCCAGGGTTTTAACACCGGGGAGCTGTTTTTT. The chain joins TRBV7-9 to TRBJ2-2, with D possibly being TRBD1 (5 bases). Germline V gene sequence: CDR1 SEHNR, CDR2 FQNEAQ (reference sequence). This CDR3 has 16 amino acids. V was shortened by 3 bases and J by 2 bases, with 13 bases between the two germline ends.

V and J are TRBV14 and TRBJ2-7; 7 bases fit TRBD2. CDR1 and CDR2 from the germline V gene are SGHDN and FVKESK. The CDR3 runs 16 residues. Unmatched junction bases numbered 15, after V lost 8 bases and J lost 2 bases. The CDR3 sequence is CASHRGEGLGTYEQYF. CDR3 DNA: TGTGCCAGCCATCGGGGGGAGGGCCTCGGCACCTACGAGCAGTACTTC.

The gene calls are TRBV28 and TRBJ1-1; 11 nucleotides match TRBD1. The CDR3 sequence is 16 residues long. V lost 3 bases to trimming and J lost 6 bases; unmatched junction nucleotides: 9. Germline V gene data show CDR1 as MDHEN and CDR2 as SYDVKM. Here the CDR3 DNA reads TGTGCCAGCAGTTTCCGGGACAGGGGGAAGGACTCTGAAGCTTTCTTT. It specifies CASSFRDRGKDSEAFF.

The chain links TRBV4-3 to TRBJ1-2, with D possibly TRBD1 on 6 matching bases. From germline, CDR1 is LGHNA and CDR2 YSLEER. The CDR3 has 16 residues. V dropped 3 bases and J dropped 8 bases, with 22 bases sitting between them. CDR3 DNA sequence: TGCGCCAGCAGCCATCCCATAAGGGGGGATCCAGGCGGCTACACCTTC. Protein: CASSHPIRGDPGGYTF.

The table lists this clone with a few counts. A much larger clone is a single base away; this may be a read error. J is TRBJ1-2 and V is TRBV4-1; the D gene is possibly TRBD1 (6 bases). CDR3 length equals 11 residues. Germline assignment: CDR1 MGHRA and CDR2 YSYEKL. V lost 2 bases and J lost 8, with 6 bases in between. The CDR3 sequence: CASSQQGGYTF. As DNA, the CDR3 is TGCGCCAGCAGCCAACAGGGGGGCTACACCTTC.

For this clone: This specimen includes other DNA sequences encoding the same CDR3. V gene TRBV28 combines with J gene TRBJ2-2; TRBD2 aligns across 8 bases. V dropped 5 bases and J dropped 6; count of bases not matched to a gene: 5. Germline CDR1 and CDR2: MDHEN and SYDVKM. This CDR3 has 14 residues. The CDR3 DNA reads TGTGCCAGCAGTCCGGGACTAGTTTCCGGGGAGCTGTTTTTT. It is translated as CASSPGLVSGELFF.

The gene calls are TRBV9 and TRBJ2-3, with 13 bases fitting TRBD2. V dropped 0 bases and J dropped 5; count of bases not matched to a gene: 0. This CDR3 spans 15 amino acids. Germline V gene lookup returns CDR1 SGDLS and CDR2 YYNGEE. CDR3 in amino acids: CASSVGLAGGDTQYF. The CDR3 nucleotides read TGTGCCAGCAGCGTAGGACTAGCGGGAGGAGATACGCAGTATTTT.

The CDR3 here is CAISEAGAPNTGELFF. In nucleotides, the CDR3 is TGTGCCATCAGTGAGGCAGGGGCTCCTAACACCGGGGAGCTGTTTTTT. The J gene is TRBJ2-2, the V gene TRBV10-3; tentative D call: TRBD1 (6 bases). CDR1 ENHRY and CDR2 SYGVKD come from the germline V gene. Trimming shortened V by 2 bases and J by 2 bases, and 12 bases separated the two germline ends. CDR3 length equals 16 residues.

The rearrangement links TRBV5-5 to TRBJ1-2; 7 positions agree with TRBD1. Germline V gives CDR1 SGHKS, CDR2 YYEKEE (reference sequence). CDR3 length: 14 residues. V dropped 0 bases and J dropped 7; count of bases not matched to a gene: 6. The CDR3: CASSLADRVGGYTF. CDR3 nucleotide sequence: TGTGCCAGCAGCTTGGCCGACAGGGTCGGTGGCTACACCTTC.

This chain joins TRBV7-9 and TRBJ1-5, with D possibly TRBD1 on 6 matching bases. The CDR3 covers 13 residues. Per germline, CDR1 SEHNR and CDR2 FQNEAQ (reference sequence). V gave up 3 bases and J gave up 4 bases, with 7 bases separating them. CDR3 loop: CASSFQGNQPQHF. CDR3 in DNA: TGTGCCAGCAGCTTCCAGGGGAATCAGCCCCAGCATTTT.

The sample holds a few counts of this clone. The V and J genes are TRBV2 and TRBJ2-3, with TRBD2 as a possible D gene (6 bases). The CDR3 loop spans 13 amino acids. The V end was cut by 6 bases, the J end by 4 bases, with 11 bases between. Germline values: CDR1 SNHLY, CDR2 FYNNEI. The CDR3 protein is CASSWTNADTQYF. CDR3 DNA sequence: TGTGCCAGCAGCTGGACTAACGCAGATACGCAGTATTTT.

This clone has more than one count but fewer than ten. The genes are TRBV7-9 and TRBJ1-3; D unresolved. Germline assignment: CDR1 SEHNR and CDR2 FQNEAQ (reference sequence). This CDR3 is 15 amino acids long. Trimming took off 4 bases at V and 0 bases at J, with 10 bases between the two ends. CDR3 sequence: CASSSHGSSGNTIYF. The DNA of the CDR3 is TGTGCCAGCAGCTCGCACGGGAGCTCTGGAAACACCATATATTTT.

This CDR3 reads CASSLRQGPLTEAFF. The CDR3 nucleotides are TGTGCCAGCAGCTTAAGGCAGGGGCCCCTCACTGAAGCTTTCTTT. This chain connects TRBV11-2 to TRBJ1-1; tentative D call: TRBD1 (6 bases). Germline values: CDR1 SGHAT, CDR2 FQNNGV. The CDR3 is 15 residues long. Trimming stripped 2 bases from V and 4 bases from J, with 14 bases between.

The rearrangement links TRBV19 to TRBJ1-1; perhaps TRBD1 as D (6 bases). V lost 3 bases, J lost 6 bases, and 11 bases lay in between. The length of the CDR3 is 13 residues. Germline V gene data show CDR1 as LNHDA and CDR2 as SQIVND (reference sequence). In DNA, the CDR3 is TGTGCCAGTAGTATTTGGGGGGCCGCTGAAGCTTTCTTT. Translating it yields CASSIWGAAEAFF.